This T cell receptor beta chain is drawn from a study of cytomegalovirus exposure and HLA in healthy donors. Study-level points and caveats: Being indistinguishable, some V segments were excluded, TRBV6-2 and TRBV6-3 among them.

The PCR had 60 Vbeta and 13 Jbeta primers. Profiling relied on immunoSEQ multiplex PCR, and the TCRdb table lists in-frame clones only, not all of them. The sample consists of about 190,000 clones, nearly 80% of them appearing once. With respect to this clone: The antigen is undetermined.

Per the germline V gene, CDR1 is SEHNR and CDR2 is FQNEAQ (reference sequence). The V end lost 1 base, the J end lost 3 bases, and 9 bases lay between the germline ends. The CDR3 sequence is 14 residues long. The gene calls are TRBV7-9 and TRBJ2-5; D unclear. Source material: PBMCs. The TCR was taken from a young woman in good health and CMV-seropositive. The CDR3, as DNA: TGTGCCAGCAGCTTAGTCGGGTTGGAAGAGACCCAGTACTTC. Amino acids: CASSLVGLEETQYF.